Following are 7 T cell receptor beta chains from one sample sequenced in a study of blood T cells in healthy people across ages. For the second PCR, which ran for about 7 to 12 cycles, a sample-barcoded 5' primer and a J-beta primer mix were used. TCRdb re-called the 5' RACE reads through MiXCR, storing one row per CDR3 protein. This sample has hundreds of thousands of distinct CDR3 sequences, with around 27% found just once. This same sample was also part of a study on T cells of mothers and their children.

The sequenced sample was blood. The receptor set was obtained from a boy under 10 years old in good health.

This chain connects TRBV29-1 to TRBJ2-2; weak D call: TRBD1 (6 bases). Germline-derived CDR1 and CDR2 are SQVTM and ANQGSEA. V was cut by 8 bases and J by 5 bases, with 12 bases left in between. The CDR3 is 12 amino acids. The CDR3 nucleotides are TGCAGCATAGGAAGGGGGACCGGGGAGCTGTTTTTT. Protein sequence: CSIGRGTGELFF.

As concerns this clonotype: One junction end disagrees with the germline gene, perhaps due to a read error. J is TRBJ2-5 and V is TRBV2; 8 nucleotides agree with TRBD2. The germline gives CDR1 SNHLY, CDR2 FYNNEI. This CDR3 region has 15 residues. The CDR3 bases are TGTGCCAGCAGACCCTGGACTAGCAGCCAAGAGACCCAGCACTTC. Encoded protein: CASRPWTSSQETQHF.

Only a few counts were recorded for this clonotype. Its ends do not fully match the called genes, so a read error is possible. The genes are TRBV25-1 and TRBJ1-1, with TRBD1 matching over 7 bases. The germline V gene encodes CDR1 MGHDK and CDR2 SYGVNS. CDR3 length: 13 amino acids. CDR3 in DNA: TGTGCCAGCAGTGGGGGACAGAACACTGAAGCTCTCTTT. This codes for CASSGGQNTEALF.

This chain joins TRBV3-1 and TRBJ2-5; 10 bases fit TRBD2. Germline V gives CDR1 LGHDT, CDR2 YNNKEL (reference sequence). V lost 6 bases to trimming and J lost 0 bases; unmatched junction nucleotides: 4. The CDR3 is 15 residues long. CDR3 loop: CASRGGLANQETQYF. DNA of the CDR3: TGTGCCAGCAGGGGGGGACTAGCGAACCAAGAGACCCAGTACTTC.

V is TRBV10-3 and J is TRBJ2-6; no firm D call. The CDR3 spans 16 residues. Germline V gene sequence: CDR1 ENHRY, CDR2 SYGVKD. V was pared by 0 bases and J by 0 bases, with 6 bases between. CDR3 amino acids: CAISESSSSGANVLTF. The CDR3 DNA sequence: TGTGCCATCAGTGAGTCGAGCAGCTCTGGGGCCAACGTCCTGACTTTC.

This CDR3 is CASRGLSGANVLTF. CDR3 bases: TGTGCCAGTAGAGGTCTCTCCGGGGCCAACGTCCTGACTTTC. The V gene is TRBV19, the J gene TRBJ2-6; D unresolved. Trimming cost V 6 bases and J 4 bases, with 10 bases left between them. The CDR3 runs 14 residues. Germline lookup yields CDR1 LNHDA and CDR2 SQIVND (reference sequence).

This clonotype appeared a few times. The V and J genes are TRBV30 and TRBJ2-4, with a weak D call TRBD1 (7 bases). Deletions cut 5 bases from V and 6 bases from J, with 20 bases between. The CDR3 runs 15 residues. The germline V gene encodes CDR1 GTSNPN and CDR2 SVGIG (reference sequence). As DNA, the CDR3 is TGTGCCTGGGACCTCGGGACGGGGGACAGAAACATTCAGTACTTC. It specifies CAWDLGTGDRNIQYF.